Here is one T cell receptor beta chain with its context. Its specificity is not known. Regarding time point: persistent/refractory GD, antithyroid drugs over 5 years with positive TRAb. Construction of the TCR library relied on RNA isolated from PBMCs. These data belong to a study of regulatory T cells in long-lasting Graves disease. Overall study findings and caveats: With a small sample size, accuracy may have been reduced. It was in persistent disease that TRBV28, TRBJ1-2 and TRBJ2-5 were favored. Fewer public clonotypes were shared by new patients (approximately 1,000) than by persistent patients (roughly 2,600).

CDR3 length equals 14 residues. Germline CDR1 is KGHSH and CDR2 is LQKENI. The ends were cut back, 1 base at V and 4 bases at J, with 10 bases in the middle. Library construction for TCR beta used iRepertoire HTBI primers and Arm-PCR of CDR3 regions. One entry per CDR3 protein results from TCRdb running MiXCR on the multiplex PCR reads. The profile covers 350,000 to 450,000 distinct CDR3 sequences, with over 20% appearing a single time and roughly an eighth taken by the ten largest. Here the sequenced sample was peripheral blood mononuclear cells (PBMCs), taken when the disease was refractory, from a patient treated with antithyroid drugs. The chain employs TRBV18 and TRBJ1-1, with D possibly matching TRBD1 (5 bases). The source is a female donor with Graves disease. CDR3 loop: CASSPQGSGTEAFF. The CDR3 nucleotides are TGTGCCAGCTCACCACAGGGGTCCGGCACTGAAGCTTTCTTT.